Listed here are 26 T cell receptor beta chains from one sample, sequenced in a study of blood T cell repertoires in COVID-19. Measured with immunoSEQ multiplex PCR; TCRdb has only the in-frame clones, and not every one. The data show over 200,000 clones, roughly 80% seen once. The sequenced sample consisted of peripheral blood. All receptors derive from a human donor in a cohort sampled during active COVID-19.

V is TRBV12-5 and J is TRBJ2-6; the D gene is possibly TRBD1 (6 bases). Germline V gene sequence: CDR1 LGHNT, CDR2 FRNRAP. V shed 7 bases and J shed 4 bases, with 11 bases lying between them. The CDR3 is made up of 14 amino acids. CDR3 in amino acids: CASALGAGANVLTF. CDR3 in DNA: TGTGCTAGTGCCCTGGGGGCAGGGGCCAACGTCCTGACTTTC.

In its sample, this clone was seen once. The chain uses TRBV27 and TRBJ1-1; 9 nucleotides match TRBD1. Germline assignment: CDR1 MNHEY and CDR2 SMNVEV (reference sequence). V lost 8 bases to trimming and J lost 1 base; unmatched junction nucleotides: 14. The CDR3 loop spans 17 amino acids. The CDR3 coding sequence is TGTGCCAGCGAGGACAGGGGTATAAGGTCCGGGAACACTGAAGCTTTCTTT. This codes for CASEDRGIRSGNTEAFF.

This clone was found a few times. The J gene is TRBJ2-7, the V gene TRBV27; D is ambiguous. V was trimmed by 3 bases and J by 3 bases, leaving 12 bases between them. The germline V gene encodes CDR1 MNHEY and CDR2 SMNVEV (reference sequence). The CDR3 covers 14 residues. The CDR3 DNA reads as TGTGCCAGCAGTTTTCAGGTCCCAATCTACGAGCAGTACTTC. Its protein is CASSFQVPIYEQYF.

The V call is TRBV6-2 or TRBV6-3, the J call TRBJ2-7; 7 bases fit TRBD1. The CDR3 has 13 residues. Looked up from germline, CDR1 is MNHEY and CDR2 is SVGEGT. The V segment lost 6 bases and the J segment 3 bases; nucleotides outside the gene matches: 5. CDR3 in DNA: TGTGCCAGCAGCGAACAGGGGTTCTACGAGCAGTACTTC. It codes for CASSEQGFYEQYF.

The genes are TRBV10-2 and TRBJ1-5, with TRBD1 as a possible D gene (6 bases). CDR1 and CDR2 (germline): WSHSY, SAAADI. V dropped 6 bases and J dropped 4 bases, with 13 bases sitting between them. The CDR3 sequence is 14 residues long. The DNA of the CDR3 is TGCGCCAGCAGCTTCACAGGGAGTAATCAGCCCCAGCATTTT. Its translation: CASSFTGSNQPQHF.

This clone was seen just once. The chain carries TRBV9 and TRBJ2-7; TRBD2 matches 7 bases. V dropped 0 bases and J dropped 4; count of bases not matched to a gene: 4. Germline V CDR1 and CDR2: SGDLS, YYNGEE. The CDR3 runs to 14 residues. CDR3 residues: CASSVAGEGYEQYF. The CDR3 DNA reads TGTGCCAGCAGCGTAGCGGGGGAGGGGTACGAGCAGTACTTC.

This clone was counted a few times. The chain carries TRBV7-2 and TRBJ1-1; 7 nucleotides agree with TRBD1. This CDR3 is built from 15 residues. Trimming removed 4 bases from V and 2 bases from J; junction bases left unmatched: 7. Per the germline V gene, CDR1 is SGHTA and CDR2 is FQGNSA. CDR3 bases: TGTGCCAGCAGCTCCCGACAGGGCATAAACACTGAAGCTTTCTTT. Translated, it gives CASSSRQGINTEAFF. The whole variable domain, filled in from reference TRBV7-2 and TRBJ1-1, reads GAGVSQSPSNKVTEKGKDVELRCDPISGHTALYWYRQSLGQGLEFLIYFQGNSAPDKSGLPSDRFSAERTGGSVSTLTIQRTQQEDSAVYLCASSSRQGINTEAFFGQGTRLTVV.

As to this clone: Other DNA sequences in the sample encode the same CDR3. The chain recombines TRBV28 with TRBJ2-7; TRBD1 agrees at 11 bases. Trimming at V came to 3 bases and at J to 2 bases, leaving 0 bases not matched to a gene. This CDR3 spans 14 amino acids. Germline V gives CDR1 MDHEN, CDR2 SYDVKM. The CDR3 reads CASSLGQGAYEQYF. The CDR3, as DNA: TGTGCCAGCAGTTTGGGACAGGGGGCCTACGAGCAGTACTTC.

V usage is TRBV27 and J usage is TRBJ2-7, with 9 bases lining up with TRBD2. CDR1 is MNHEY and CDR2 is SMNVEV in the germline V gene (reference sequence). The CDR3 consists of 16 residues. The ends lost 7 bases at V and 7 bases at J; junction bases unmatched: 17. For the CDR3, the DNA is TGTGCCAGCACCCCGGGTAGCGGGAGACTCACTCGGGAGCAGTACTTC. Translated, it gives CASTPGSGRLTREQYF.

This rearrangement joins TRBV28 to TRBJ1-1, with D possibly TRBD1 on 5 matching bases. Trimming took off 4 bases at V and 7 bases at J, with 16 bases between the two ends. CDR1 and CDR2 (germline): MDHEN, SYDVKM. CDR3 length equals 14 residues. CDR3: CASSSRTSSIEAFF. CDR3 DNA sequence: TGTGCCAGCAGTTCAAGGACAAGTAGTATTGAAGCTTTCTTT. The whole variable domain, filled in from reference TRBV28 and TRBJ1-1, reads DVKVTQSSRYLVKRTGEKVFLECVQDMDHENMFWYRQDPGLGLRLIYFSYDVKMKEKGDIPEGYSVSREKKERFSLILESASTNQTSMYLCASSSRTSSIEAFFGQGTRLTVV.

The CDR3 sequence: CASSLDYPYEQYF. CDR3 in DNA: TGTGCCAGCAGTTTGGACTACCCCTACGAGCAGTACTTC. The V gene is TRBV27, the J gene TRBJ2-7; D is perhaps TRBD2 (6 bases). The CDR3 runs 13 residues. CDR1 MNHEY and CDR2 SMNVEV come from the germline V gene (reference sequence). Trimming cost V 3 bases and J 2 bases, with 8 bases left between them.

As to this clone: This sample also contains other DNA sequences that code for the same CDR3. The chain joins TRBV9 to TRBJ2-1; 14 positions match TRBD2. This CDR3 is built from 15 residues. Germline V lookup: CDR1 SGDLS, CDR2 YYNGEE. V gave up 2 bases and J gave up 7 bases; unmatched junction bases: 2. CDR3 region: CASSVGTSGSNEQFF. CDR3 DNA sequence: TGTGCCAGCAGCGTGGGGACTAGCGGGAGTAATGAGCAGTTCTTC. The full variable domain, with the rest looked up from reference TRBV9 and TRBJ2-1, is DSGVTQTPKHLITATGQRVTLRCSPRSGDLSVYWYQQSLDQGLQFLIQYYNGEERAKGNILERFSAQQFPDLHSELNLSSLELGDSALYFCASSVGTSGSNEQFFGPGTRLTVL.

V is TRBV7-9 and J is TRBJ2-5, with 12 positions matching TRBD1. Germline V gene sequence: CDR1 SEHNR, CDR2 FQNEAQ (reference sequence). J was trimmed by 4 bases and V by 5 bases; bases with no gene match: 2. CDR3 size: 14 residues. The CDR3 region is CASSRDRGPETQYF. The CDR3, as DNA: TGTGCCAGCAGCCGGGACAGGGGGCCAGAGACCCAGTACTTC.

V gene TRBV28 combines with J gene TRBJ1-5; tentatively, D is TRBD1 (6 bases). This CDR3 comprises 13 residues. Per the germline V gene, CDR1 is MDHEN and CDR2 is SYDVKM. V was shortened by 6 bases and J by 3 bases, with 9 bases between the two germline ends. The CDR3 loop reads CASRTGYNQPQHF. CDR3 bases: TGTGCCAGCAGGACAGGTTACAATCAGCCCCAGCATTTT.

This chain uses TRBV15 with TRBJ2-7, with unresolved D. This CDR3 spans 14 amino acids. With 8 bases removed from V and 5 bases from J, the gap between germline ends came to 19 bases. CDR1 is LNHNV, CDR2 YYDKDF, per germline (reference sequence). In DNA, the CDR3 is TGTGCCACCGCCAACCGGGTAGAATCGGACGAGCAGTACTTC. As protein: CATANRVESDEQYF.

The table lists this clone with a few counts. The V and J genes are TRBV1 and TRBJ1-2. TRBV1 is assigned pseudogene status. The length of the CDR3 is 15 residues. The CDR3 is CTSSQENPRAVGYTF. The DNA for the CDR3 is TGCACCAGCAGCCAAGAGAACCCTCGAGCGGTCGGCTACACCTTC.

The rearrangement joins TRBV5-4 to TRBJ2-5, with D uncertain. There are 15 residues in the CDR3. The V end lost 0 bases, the J end lost 1 base, and 10 bases lay between the germline ends. From germline, CDR1 is SGHNT and CDR2 YYREEE (reference sequence). CDR3 nucleotide sequence: TGTGCCAGCAGCTTGGACTTTGGCGGCCAAGAGACCCAGTACTTC. This codes for CASSLDFGGQETQYF.

V usage is TRBV4-2 and J usage is TRBJ1-1; D is uncertain. This CDR3 is 13 amino acids long. With 0 bases removed from V and 4 bases from J, the gap between germline ends came to 6 bases. Germline CDR1 and CDR2: LGHNA and YNFKEQ. Written as DNA, the CDR3 is TGTGCCAGCAGCCAAGAATTCGGCACTGAAGCTTTCTTT. Amino acid sequence: CASSQEFGTEAFF.

The chain couples TRBV23-1 to TRBJ1-2; 7 bases fit TRBD1. TRBV23-1 is classed as an ORF, of uncertain function. V lost 4 bases to trimming and J lost 8 bases; unmatched junction nucleotides: 10. The CDR3 has 14 amino acids. The CDR3 protein is CASSPRDRWMGYTF. Written as DNA, the CDR3 is TGCGCCAGCAGTCCCCGGGACAGATGGATGGGCTACACCTTC.

On this clone itself: Distinct nucleotide sequences in the sample also encode this CDR3. V is TRBV7-2 and J is TRBJ1-1; no clear D gene. Trimming took 2 bases from V and 0 from J, leaving 4 bases between them. Germline V gene lookup returns CDR1 SGHTA and CDR2 FQGNSA. The CDR3 is 13 amino acids. The CDR3 sequence: CASSLQVNTEAFF. The CDR3 DNA follows: TGTGCCAGCAGCTTACAGGTGAACACTGAAGCTTTCTTT.

V is TRBV9 and J is TRBJ2-5, with 10 bases matching TRBD1. V trimming: 2 bases; J trimming: 2 bases; junction bases outside the gene matches: 0. Germline CDR1 and CDR2: SGDLS and YYNGEE. This CDR3 spans 14 amino acids. The CDR3 nucleotides are TGTGCCAGCAGCGTGGACAGGGGGCAAGAGACCCAGTACTTC. As protein: CASSVDRGQETQYF.

This chain links TRBV10-3 with TRBJ1-6, with 8 bases lining up with TRBD1. The trim removed 6 bases at V and 7 bases at J, leaving 5 bases unmatched. Germline V CDR1 and CDR2: ENHRY, SYGVKD. The CDR3 runs 14 residues. DNA for the CDR3: TGTGCCATCAGCGTGACAGGGGACAATTCACCCCTCCACTTT. Residues: CAISVTGDNSPLHF.

This chain connects TRBV4-2 to TRBJ1-2; no clear D. Germline assignment: CDR1 LGHNA and CDR2 YNFKEQ. The CDR3 is 16 amino acids. The V end was cut by 4 bases, the J end by 4 bases, with 19 bases between. The CDR3 nucleotides are TGTGCCAGCAGCCTAAGCCTACTAAGGGAGGGCTATGGCTACACCTTC. Its translation is CASSLSLLREGYGYTF.

The chain recombines TRBV5-1 with TRBJ2-6; possibly TRBD1 for D (5 bases). The CDR3 totals 14 residues. Trimming removed 5 bases from V and 3 bases from J, with 9 bases in between. The germline V gene has CDR1 SGHRS and CDR2 YFSETQ. The CDR3 region has the DNA TGCGCCAGCAGTGAAGGGGTTGGGGCCAACGTCCTGACTTTC. Its protein product is CASSEGVGANVLTF. The complete variable domain, with remaining parts taken from reference TRBV5-1 and TRBJ2-6, reads KAGVTQTPRYLIKTRGQQVTLSCSPISGHRSVSWYQQTPGQGLQFLFEYFSETQRNKGNFPGRFSGRQFSNSRSEMNVSTLELGDSALYLCASSEGVGANVLTFGAGSRLTVL.

The chain is built from TRBV19 and TRBJ2-7; a possible D gene is TRBD1 (6 bases). This CDR3 comprises 14 residues. The germline V gene encodes CDR1 LNHDA and CDR2 SQIVND (reference sequence). V was pared by 2 bases and J by 3 bases, with 11 bases between. DNA for the CDR3: TGTGCCAGTAGTATAATGGGACATAACTACGAGCAGTACTTC. This codes for CASSIMGHNYEQYF. The complete variable domain, with remaining parts taken from reference TRBV19 and TRBJ2-7, reads DGGITQSPKYLFRKEGQNVTLSCEQNLNHDAMYWYRQDPGQGLRLIYYSQIVNDFQKGDIAEGYSVSREKKESFPLTVTSAQKNPTAFYLCASSIMGHNYEQYFGPGTRLTVT.

This chain connects TRBV5-4 to TRBJ2-7; 9 positions agree with TRBD2. V gave up 2 bases and J gave up 4 bases; unmatched junction bases: 4. CDR3 length equals 14 residues. Germline lookup yields CDR1 SGHNT and CDR2 YYREEE (reference sequence). The CDR3 is CASSFLAGTYEQYF. Here the CDR3 DNA reads TGTGCCAGCAGCTTTCTAGCGGGAACGTACGAGCAGTACTTC.